Below, 3 T cell receptor beta chains from the same sample are listed, as sequenced in a study of cytomegalovirus exposure and HLA in healthy donors. The method was immunoSEQ multiplex PCR; TCRdb's version includes in-frame clones alone and lacks a portion of them. The data contain 71,000 or so clones, roughly 94% of them singletons. Sequenced: PBMCs. The source of these receptors is a woman under 30 in good health and CMV-seropositive.

This clone showed up just once. The chain recombines TRBV10-3 with TRBJ2-4; TRBD2 matches at 13 bases. The CDR3 totals 17 residues. The junction had 0 bases not matched to a gene; V was cut back by 0 bases and J by 1 base. Germline CDR1 and CDR2: ENHRY and SYGVKD. CDR3 in amino acids: CAISESTSGRAKNIQYF. The CDR3 nucleotides read TGTGCCATCAGTGAGTCGACTAGCGGGAGGGCCAAAAACATTCAGTACTTC.

This clone was found once. This CDR3 is CASSIGQSEQYF. DNA for the CDR3: TGTGCCAGCAGCATTGGACAGTCCGAGCAGTACTTC. The chain recombines TRBV7-9 with TRBJ2-7, with D possibly being TRBD1 (6 bases). This CDR3 spans 12 amino acids. Germline CDR1 and CDR2: SEHNR and FQNEAQ (reference sequence). Trimming took 5 bases from V and 6 from J, leaving 11 bases between them.

This rearrangement joins TRBV19 to TRBJ1-6; 8 bases align to TRBD1. The junction had 2 bases not matched to a gene; V was cut back by 0 bases and J by 7 bases. Germline lookup yields CDR1 LNHDA and CDR2 SQIVND (reference sequence). The CDR3 runs to 15 residues. The CDR3 region has the DNA TGTGCCAGTAGTATAGATCGGACAGGGAATTCACCCCTCCACTTT. As protein: CASSIDRTGNSPLHF.